This paragraph covers one T cell receptor beta chain sequence. Its antigen remains unidentified. If patients had other autoimmune diseases, uncontrolled infections, pregnancy or lactation, they were excluded. The sample belongs to a study of Graves' ophthalmopathy and Graves' hyperthyroidism. The study, taken as a whole, reports: Prediction of ophthalmopathy progression reached around 70% sensitivity and 72% to 75% specificity. A roughly 83% specificity and around 86% sensitivity were achieved by a 13-signature model that separated ophthalmopathy from stable hyperthyroidism.

As the template, RNA transcripts were used to amplify TCR beta CDR3 regions. HTBI-primed RT-PCR formed the first round, and a multiplex PCR formed the second. Using its own MiXCR run on the multiplex PCR reads, TCRdb lists one record per CDR3 protein. The table includes over a million distinct CDR3 sequences, about two fifths detected once. Sequenced input: peripheral blood or thyroid tissue (not recorded which). This TCR was sampled from an adult man with Graves' hyperthyroidism.

This chain's CDR3 is CSARQEPKAFF. The CDR3 nucleotides are TGCAGTGCTAGACAGGAACCCAAAGCTTTCTTT. This rearrangement joins TRBV20-1 to TRBJ1-1; D is undetermined. This CDR3 is 11 amino acids long. Germline V gene lookup returns CDR1 DFQATT and CDR2 SNEGSKA (reference sequence). Trimming took off 2 bases at V and 9 bases at J, with 10 bases between the two ends.